These 27 T cell receptor beta chains were all obtained from the same sample, sequenced in a study of blood T cell repertoires in COVID-19. Repertoires were generated with immunoSEQ multiplex PCR, while TCRdb's copy carries only in-frame clones and drops some. The data contain under 200,000 clones, around 74% of them seen just once; the ten biggest clones take up less than 3%. Sequenced sample: peripheral blood. These receptor sequences come from a woman older than 75 with acute or convalescent COVID-19.

The rearrangement uses TRBV30 and TRBJ1-6; D is unresolved. The CDR3 contains 16 residues. Looked up from germline, CDR1 is GTSNPN and CDR2 is SVGIG (reference sequence). V gave up 4 bases and J gave up 6 bases, with 19 bases separating them. The CDR3: CAWNSPGDYPNSPLHF. The CDR3 bases are TGTGCCTGGAACTCTCCTGGAGATTACCCTAATTCACCCCTCCACTTT.

The J gene is TRBJ1-1, the V gene TRBV30; D might be TRBD1 (6 bases). The CDR3 has 15 amino acids. The germline V gene has CDR1 GTSNPN and CDR2 SVGIG (reference sequence). The V and J ends lost 0 bases and 3 bases respectively, with 14 bases between them. The CDR3 DNA sequence: TGTGCCTGGAGTGTACAAGGGGGAAGCGACACTGAAGCTTTCTTT. It is translated as CAWSVQGGSDTEAFF. Full variable domain (outside the CDR3, taken from reference TRBV30 and TRBJ1-1): SQTIHQWPATLVQPVGSPLSLECTVEGTSNPNLYWYRQAAGRGLQLLFYSVGIGQISSEVPQNLSASRPQDRQFILSSKKLLLSDSGFYLCAWSVQGGSDTEAFFGQGTRLTVV.

CDR3 region: CASSLLGLAIGELFF. The CDR3 DNA is TGTGCCAGCAGTTTATTAGGCCTAGCCATCGGGGAGCTGTTTTTT. The chain links TRBV28 to TRBJ2-2, with D tentatively TRBD2 (5 bases). The length of the CDR3 is 15 residues. The V and J ends lost 1 base and 7 bases respectively, with 13 bases between them. CDR1 MDHEN and CDR2 SYDVKM come from the germline V gene.

This chain connects TRBV3-1 (or the pseudogene TRBV3-2) to TRBJ2-1, with 10 bases aligning to TRBD2. V lost 0 bases to trimming and J lost 4 bases; unmatched junction nucleotides: 12. Germline loops: CDR1 LGHDT, CDR2 YNNKEL (reference sequence). This CDR3 spans 19 amino acids. CDR3 sequence reads: CASSQDWLGGTSVYNEQFF. The CDR3 bases are TGTGCCAGCAGCCAAGATTGGCTCGGCGGGACTAGCGTATACAATGAGCAGTTCTTC.

About this clone: Germline and junction disagree at one end, which may indicate a read error. This chain uses TRBV28 with TRBJ1-2, with TRBD1 identical over 8 bases. Germline V gene data show CDR1 as MDHEN and CDR2 as SYDVKM. The CDR3 consists of 13 residues. The CDR3 coding sequence is TGTGCCAGCAGCCCAAATACAGGGGGTCCCCCCTCCTTC. It yields the protein CASSPNTGGPPSF.

The CDR3 DNA is TGTGCCACCAGCTCTGGACAGGGTAATTCACCCCTCCACTTT. Translating it yields CATSSGQGNSPLHF. The V and J genes are TRBV24-1 and TRBJ1-6, with 8 bases matching TRBD1. Trimming at V came to 7 bases and at J to 6 bases, leaving 4 bases not matched to a gene. The CDR3 loop spans 14 amino acids. Per germline, CDR1 KGHDR and CDR2 SFDVKD.

This clone was picked up one time. The chain combines TRBV7-2 with TRBJ2-7; 8 nucleotides match TRBD2. The CDR3 totals 15 residues. V shed 4 bases, J shed 5 bases, and the junction held 10 bases outside the gene matches. Germline CDR1 SGHTA, CDR2 FQGNSA. The CDR3 region is CASSWVVSGKDEQYF. The CDR3 DNA follows: TGTGCCAGCAGCTGGGTGGTTAGCGGGAAGGACGAGCAGTACTTC.

The chain has TRBV9 and TRBJ2-7; tentative D call: TRBD2 (6 bases). The CDR3 is 14 residues long. Trimming cost V 0 bases and J 4 bases, with 11 bases left between them. The V gene's germline CDR1 is SGDLS and CDR2 YYNGEE. CDR3 nucleotide sequence: TGTGCCAGCAGCGTAGATCCTAGCGTATACGAGCAGTACTTC. Its translation: CASSVDPSVYEQYF. The variable domain in full, with the rest retrieved from reference TRBV9 and TRBJ2-7, is DSGVTQTPKHLITATGQRVTLRCSPRSGDLSVYWYQQSLDQGLQFLIQYYNGEERAKGNILERFSAQQFPDLHSELNLSSLELGDSALYFCASSVDPSVYEQYFGPGTRLTVT.

V usage is TRBV5-6 and J usage is TRBJ2-7, with 7 bases that match TRBD2. Trimming removed 4 bases from V and 4 bases from J; junction bases left unmatched: 17. The CDR3 has 17 amino acids. Germline CDR1 reads SGHDT; CDR2 reads YYEEEE. CDR3 sequence reads: CASSRMISGIEAYEQYF. The CDR3 region has the DNA TGTGCCAGCAGCCGGATGATCAGCGGGATTGAGGCTTACGAGCAGTACTTC.

This clone has a handful of counts. This chain's CDR3 is CASRGTASYNEQFF. In DNA form, the CDR3 reads TGTGCCAGCAGAGGGACAGCTTCCTACAATGAGCAGTTCTTC. The chain links TRBV2 to TRBJ2-1; 7 bases agree with TRBD1. The germline V gene has CDR1 SNHLY and CDR2 FYNNEI. The CDR3 contains 14 residues. The ends lost 6 bases at V and 1 base at J; junction bases unmatched: 3.

This clone was found once. The chain links TRBV6-5 to TRBJ2-1; tentatively, D is TRBD2 (6 bases). Germline-derived CDR1 and CDR2 are MNHEY and SVGAGI. The CDR3 spans 14 residues. V was cut by 8 bases and J by 4 bases, with 15 bases left in between. CDR3 sequence reads: CASGEDSSYNEQFF. The CDR3 bases are TGTGCCAGCGGGGAGGACTCCTCGTACAATGAGCAGTTCTTC.

V and J are TRBV28 and TRBJ2-5; 8 nucleotides match TRBD1. Trimming at V came to 6 bases and at J to 4 bases, leaving 13 bases not matched to a gene. This CDR3 contains 16 residues. Germline CDR1 reads MDHEN; CDR2 reads SYDVKM. The CDR3 DNA reads TGTGCCAGCAGCACTCGGGCGGGACAGGTGGGAGAGACCCAGTACTTC. Amino acid sequence: CASSTRAGQVGETQYF.

CDR3 sequence reads: CASSLGGGDHEQYF. DNA of the CDR3: TGTGCCAGCAGTTTGGGGGGTGGGGACCACGAGCAGTACTTC. This chain links TRBV28 with TRBJ2-7, with a possible D match to TRBD2 (6 bases). Per the germline V gene, CDR1 is MDHEN and CDR2 is SYDVKM. The V end lost 3 bases, the J end lost 5 bases, and 14 bases lay between the germline ends. CDR3 length: 14 residues.

This clone has a single count. The genes are TRBV7-2 and TRBJ2-5; D is perhaps TRBD2 (6 bases). The germline gives CDR1 SGHTA, CDR2 FQGNSA. V lost 0 bases and J 5 bases, leaving 7 bases between the germline ends. The CDR3 length is 13 residues. CDR3 nucleotides: TGTGCCAGCAGCTTAGCGGCGGGGGAGACCCAGTACTTC. This translates into CASSLAAGETQYF.

V and J are TRBV5-5 and TRBJ2-7; a possible D gene is TRBD2 (5 bases). With 3 bases removed from V and 4 bases from J, the gap between germline ends came to 14 bases. The germline V gene has CDR1 SGHKS and CDR2 YYEKEE (reference sequence). This CDR3 spans 14 amino acids. DNA for the CDR3: TGTGCCAGCAGCTCCCGGGAAGACCTATACGAGCAGTACTTC. Translating it yields CASSSREDLYEQYF.

Only one count was recorded for this clone. This sequence joins TRBV28 and TRBJ2-1, with 9 nucleotides matching TRBD2. The V and J ends lost 2 bases and 8 bases, in that order; junction bases with no gene match: 13. Germline V CDR1 and CDR2: MDHEN, SYDVKM. CDR3 size: 17 residues. In nucleotides, the CDR3 is TGTGCCAGCAGTTTAATAGCGGGAGTGAGGCGTAGCCATGAGCAGTTCTTC. As protein: CASSLIAGVRRSHEQFF.

The chain joins TRBV5-4 to TRBJ2-3; D unresolved. Germline V gene sequence: CDR1 SGHNT, CDR2 YYREEE (reference sequence). The CDR3 spans 11 residues. V lost 3 bases and J lost 6, with 5 bases in between. CDR3 coding DNA: TGTGCCAGCAGCTACGGGGATACGCAGTATTTT. Residues: CASSYGDTQYF. Full variable domain (remainder filled in from reference TRBV5-4 and TRBJ2-3): ETGVTQSPTHLIKTRGQQVTLRCSSQSGHNTVSWYQQALGQGPQFIFQYYREEENGRGNFPPRFSGLQFPNYSSELNVNALELDDSALYLCASSYGDTQYFGPGTRLTVL.

In its sample, this clone was seen once. V usage is TRBV7-8 and J usage is TRBJ2-2, with D possibly matching TRBD2 (5 bases). From germline, CDR1 is SGHVS and CDR2 FQNEAQ. The CDR3 consists of 14 residues. The V end was cut by 5 bases, the J end by 4 bases, with 11 bases between. The CDR3 is CASSVTRGTGELFF. In DNA, the CDR3 is TGTGCCAGCAGCGTTACCCGGGGCACCGGGGAGCTGTTTTTT.

V usage is TRBV5-6 and J usage is TRBJ2-5; TRBD1 matches 11 bases. Losses at the gene ends were 3 bases for V and 4 bases for J; bases not matched to a gene: 5. Germline CDR1 reads SGHDT; CDR2 reads YYEEEE. The CDR3 contains 15 residues. The CDR3 DNA follows: TGTGCCAGCAGCTCGGCCGGGACAGGGGGAGAGACCCAGTACTTC. It translates to CASSSAGTGGETQYF.

J is TRBJ2-7 and V is TRBV24-1; possibly TRBD2 for D (7 bases). The CDR3 covers 15 residues. V gave up 0 bases and J gave up 1 base, with 9 bases separating them. Germline assignment: CDR1 KGHDR and CDR2 SFDVKD. In DNA form, the CDR3 reads TGTGCCACCAGTGATTTGAGGGGGGGGTCCTACGAGCAGTACTTC. Translation: CATSDLRGGSYEQYF.

This clone was seen a handful of times. The J gene is TRBJ2-7, the V gene TRBV28, with TRBD2 as a possible D gene (6 bases). Trimming left V 5 bases short and J 7 bases short, with 9 bases between. CDR3 length: 11 residues. Per the germline V gene, CDR1 is MDHEN and CDR2 is SYDVKM. CDR3 coding DNA: TGTGCCAGCAGTGGGGGGTGGGAGCAGTACTTC. Translating it yields CASSGGWEQYF.

The V gene is TRBV28, the J gene TRBJ1-5; 8 bases fit TRBD1. Germline CDR1 reads MDHEN; CDR2 reads SYDVKM. CDR3 length: 15 residues. The ends lost 7 bases at V and 6 bases at J; junction bases unmatched: 11. CDR3 nucleotides: TGTGCCAGCACCGACAGGGGTGGGGCCGCTCAGCCCCAGCATTTT. Its translation: CASTDRGGAAQPQHF.

The table lists this clone with a few counts. This chain connects TRBV5-6 to TRBJ1-2; perhaps TRBD1 as D (5 bases). The CDR3 is made up of 13 amino acids. The ends were cut back, 1 base at V and 7 bases at J, with 11 bases in the middle. Germline values: CDR1 SGHDT, CDR2 YYEEEE. This CDR3 is CASSLIQGGGYTF. The CDR3 nucleotides are TGTGCCAGCAGCTTGATCCAGGGAGGTGGCTACACCTTC.

J is TRBJ2-3 and V is TRBV30; TRBD2 aligns across 13 bases. V trimming: 0 bases; J trimming: 2 bases; junction bases outside the gene matches: 14. The CDR3 contains 20 residues. Germline values: CDR1 GTSNPN, CDR2 SVGIG (reference sequence). In nucleotides, the CDR3 is TGTGCCTGGAGTGTCGGGACTAGCGGGACATCCCCACAAAACACAGATACGCAGTATTTT. Its protein is CAWSVGTSGTSPQNTDTQYF. Supplemented by reference TRBV30 and TRBJ2-3, the full variable domain reads SQTIHQWPATLVQPVGSPLSLECTVEGTSNPNLYWYRQAAGRGLQLLFYSVGIGQISSEVPQNLSASRPQDRQFILSSKKLLLSDSGFYLCAWSVGTSGTSPQNTDTQYFGPGTRLTVL.

As DNA, the CDR3 is TGTGCCAGCAGCGGACAGGGATTTTCTGGAAACACCATATATTTT. Amino acid sequence: CASSGQGFSGNTIYF. The chain couples TRBV2 to TRBJ1-3; 8 bases map to TRBD1. Germline V gives CDR1 SNHLY, CDR2 FYNNEI. The CDR3 is made up of 15 amino acids. V shed 6 bases, J shed 1 base, and the junction held 5 bases outside the gene matches. The variable domain in full, with the rest retrieved from reference TRBV2 and TRBJ1-3, is EPEVTQTPSHQVTQMGQEVILRCVPISNHLYFYWYRQILGQKVEFLVSFYNNEISEKSEIFDDQFSVERPDGSNFTLKIRSTKLEDSAMYFCASSGQGFSGNTIYFGEGSWLTVV.

The chain is built from TRBV29-1 and TRBJ2-1; 11 bases agree with TRBD2. Germline CDR1 SQVTM, CDR2 ANQGSEA. Unmatched junction bases numbered 3, after V lost 7 bases and J lost 4 bases. The CDR3 sequence is 13 residues long. CDR3 region: CSAGTSGYNEQFF. The CDR3 DNA is TGCAGCGCCGGGACTAGCGGTTACAATGAGCAGTTCTTC.

As to this clone: Other DNA sequences in the same sample also yield this CDR3. V usage is TRBV7-9 and J usage is TRBJ1-1; D uncertain. Looked up from germline, CDR1 is SEHNR and CDR2 is FQNEAQ (reference sequence). There are 14 residues in the CDR3. The V gene lost 1 base and the J gene lost 1 base, with 7 bases spanning the gap. The CDR3 region has the DNA TGTGCCAGCAGCTTAGAGGCAGGGAACACTGAAGCTTTCTTT. Encoded protein: CASSLEAGNTEAFF. Variable domain in full (rest from reference TRBV7-9 and TRBJ1-1): DTGVSQNPRHKITKRGQNVTFRCDPISEHNRLYWYRQTLGQGPEFLTYFQNEAQLEKSRLLSDRFSAERPKGSFSTLEIQRTEQGDSAMYLCASSLEAGNTEAFFGQGTRLTVV.